The text below deals with one TCR beta chain. The antigen remains undetermined. Method: immunoSEQ multiplex PCR; TCRdb's copy keeps in-frame clones and lacks some. The sample includes about 120,000 clones, about 95% of them seen just once. This sample stems from a study of siplizumab effects on memory and regulatory T cells. The length of the CDR3 is 12 residues. V was trimmed by 0 bases and J by 8 bases, leaving 7 bases between them. Germline loops: CDR1 SEHNR, CDR2 FQNEAQ (reference sequence). Notes on the study in general: Proliferating CD4+ or CD8+ clones, roughly 80-96% of them, lacked an assignable naive or memory phenotype. The study found naive T cells seemingly more diverse than memory cells and seemingly major alloresponse contributors.

Sequences were obtained from non-Treg CD4+ T cells sorted from blood. The sequence was obtained from a human donor in good health. The chain is built from TRBV7-9 and TRBJ1-2; D remains ambiguous. The DNA of the CDR3 is TGTGCCAGCAGCTTAGCGAATGGGGGCTACACCTTC. Protein sequence: CASSLANGGYTF. Filled out from reference TRBV7-9 and TRBJ1-2, the complete variable domain reads DTGVSQNPRHKITKRGQNVTFRCDPISEHNRLYWYRQTLGQGPEFLTYFQNEAQLEKSRLLSDRFSAERPKGSFSTLEIQRTEQGDSAMYLCASSLANGGYTFGSGTRLTVV.